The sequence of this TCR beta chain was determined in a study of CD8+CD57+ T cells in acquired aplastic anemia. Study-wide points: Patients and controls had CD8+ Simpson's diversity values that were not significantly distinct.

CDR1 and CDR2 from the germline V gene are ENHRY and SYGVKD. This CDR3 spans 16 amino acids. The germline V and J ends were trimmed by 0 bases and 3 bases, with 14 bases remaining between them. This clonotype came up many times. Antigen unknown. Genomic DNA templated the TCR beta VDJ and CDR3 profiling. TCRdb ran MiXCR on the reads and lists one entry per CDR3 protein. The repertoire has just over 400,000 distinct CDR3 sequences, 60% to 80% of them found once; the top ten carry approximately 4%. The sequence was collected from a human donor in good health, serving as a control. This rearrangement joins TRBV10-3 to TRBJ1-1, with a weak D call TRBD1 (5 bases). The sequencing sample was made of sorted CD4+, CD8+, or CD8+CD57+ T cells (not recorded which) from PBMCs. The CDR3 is CAISESGGRGDTEAFF. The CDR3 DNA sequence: TGTGCCATCAGTGAGTCGGGTGGTAGGGGCGACACTGAAGCTTTCTTT.